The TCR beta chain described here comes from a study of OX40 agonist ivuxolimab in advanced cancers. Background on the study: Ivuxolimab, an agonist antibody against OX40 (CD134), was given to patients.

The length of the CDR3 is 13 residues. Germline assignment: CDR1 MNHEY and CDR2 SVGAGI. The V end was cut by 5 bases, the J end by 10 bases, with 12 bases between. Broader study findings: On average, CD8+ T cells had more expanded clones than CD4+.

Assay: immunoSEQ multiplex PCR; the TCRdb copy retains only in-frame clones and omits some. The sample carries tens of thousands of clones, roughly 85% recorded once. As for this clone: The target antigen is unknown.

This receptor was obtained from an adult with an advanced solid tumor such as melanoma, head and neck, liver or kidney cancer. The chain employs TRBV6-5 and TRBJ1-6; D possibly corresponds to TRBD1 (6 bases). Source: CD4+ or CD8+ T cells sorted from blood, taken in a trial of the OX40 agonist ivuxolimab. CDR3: CASSPRTESPLHF. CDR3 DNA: TGTGCCAGCAGTCCCCGGACAGAGTCACCCCTCCACTTT.